This TCR beta chain was captured by sequencing in a study of T cell clonotyping in hematopoietic cell transplantation. This clone was seen more than once but under ten times. The antigen is not known. V lost 6 bases and J 2 bases, leaving 16 bases between the germline ends. The CDR3 consists of 14 residues. The germline gives CDR1 SQVTM, CDR2 ANQGSEA. General study findings and limits: Broader posttransplant TCR repertoire diversity was predicted by graft donor and pretransplant recipient Inverse Simpson Index values. At the given depth, recipient repertoires were over 95% de novo clonotypes. Recipient TCR diversity dropped after transplant; expanded clonotypes rose from day 30 to 180.

Assay used: immunoSEQ multiplex PCR; TCRdb lists only in-frame clones, some missing. The table has about 9,400 clones, about three quarters seen once. V and J are TRBV29-1 and TRBJ1-1; TRBD1 is a possible D gene (5 bases). The material was PBMCs, obtained 180 days after allogeneic stem cell transplant. This sequence was found in a male patient between 40 and 50 years old who had an allogeneic stem cell transplant from a related donor, so the T cells may come from the graft donor. Some clones in this sample may be carry-over from other donors' samples. CDR3 nucleotides: TGCAGCGTGGTCCCCCGACAGAGTAACACTGAAGCTTTCTTT. Its protein product is CSVVPRQSNTEAFF.